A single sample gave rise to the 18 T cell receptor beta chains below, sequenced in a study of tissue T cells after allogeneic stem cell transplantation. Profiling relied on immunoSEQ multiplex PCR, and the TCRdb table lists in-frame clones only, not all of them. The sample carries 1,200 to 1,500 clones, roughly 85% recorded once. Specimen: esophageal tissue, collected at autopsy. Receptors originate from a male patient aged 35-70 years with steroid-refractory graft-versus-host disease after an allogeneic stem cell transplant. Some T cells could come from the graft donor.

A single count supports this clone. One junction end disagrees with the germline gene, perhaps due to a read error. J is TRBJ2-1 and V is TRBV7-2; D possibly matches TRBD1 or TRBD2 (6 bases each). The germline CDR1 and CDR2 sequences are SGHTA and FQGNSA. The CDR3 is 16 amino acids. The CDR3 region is CASTLLGGGTDNEQFF. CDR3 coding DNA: TGTGCCAGCACCTTACTCGGGGGCGGTACGGACAATGAGCAGTTCTTC.

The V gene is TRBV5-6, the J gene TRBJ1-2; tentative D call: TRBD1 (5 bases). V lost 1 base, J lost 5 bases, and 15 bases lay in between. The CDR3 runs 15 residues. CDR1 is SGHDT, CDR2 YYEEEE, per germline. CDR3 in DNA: TGTGCCAGCAGCTTGTCGGCAGGGAGGAGGTATGGCTACACCTTC. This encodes CASSLSAGRRYGYTF.

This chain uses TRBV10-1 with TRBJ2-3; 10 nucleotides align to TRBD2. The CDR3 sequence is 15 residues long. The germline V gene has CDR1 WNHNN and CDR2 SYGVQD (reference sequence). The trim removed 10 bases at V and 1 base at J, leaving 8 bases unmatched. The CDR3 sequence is CATTMGTSGTDTQYF. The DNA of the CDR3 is TGCGCCACCACGATGGGGACTAGCGGCACAGATACGCAGTATTTT.

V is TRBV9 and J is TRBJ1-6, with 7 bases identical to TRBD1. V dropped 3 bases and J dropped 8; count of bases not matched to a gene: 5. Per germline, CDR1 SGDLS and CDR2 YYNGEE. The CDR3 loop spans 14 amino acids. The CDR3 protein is CASSGQGGDSPLHF. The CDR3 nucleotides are TGTGCCAGCAGCGGGCAGGGGGGGGATTCACCCCTCCACTTT.

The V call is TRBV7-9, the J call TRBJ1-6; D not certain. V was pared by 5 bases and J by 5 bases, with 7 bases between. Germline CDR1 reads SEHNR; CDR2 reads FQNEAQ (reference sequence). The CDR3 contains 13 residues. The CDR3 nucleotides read TGTGCCAGCAGCCCAAACAATAATTCACCCCTCCACTTT. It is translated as CASSPNNNSPLHF. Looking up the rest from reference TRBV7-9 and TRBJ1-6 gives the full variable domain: DTGVSQNPRHKITKRGQNVTFRCDPISEHNRLYWYRQTLGQGPEFLTYFQNEAQLEKSRLLSDRFSAERPKGSFSTLEIQRTEQGDSAMYLCASSPNNNSPLHFGNGTRLTVT.

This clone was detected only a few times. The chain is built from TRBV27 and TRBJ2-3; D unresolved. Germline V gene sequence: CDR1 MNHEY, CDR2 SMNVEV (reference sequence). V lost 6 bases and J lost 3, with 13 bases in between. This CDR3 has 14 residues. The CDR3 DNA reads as TGTGCCAGCAGGGAACCGACTCAAACAGATACGCAGTATTTT. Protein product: CASREPTQTDTQYF.

CDR3 DNA sequence: TGCGCCAGCAGCCAAGATTCTGGGGGGCGGGGTGAAGCTTTCTTT. Its protein is CASSQDSGGRGEAFF. The chain combines TRBV4-3 with TRBJ1-1; a weak D match, TRBD1 (6 bases). This CDR3 comprises 15 residues. V lost 0 bases and J lost 7, with 15 bases in between. Germline V gives CDR1 LGHNA, CDR2 YSLEER.

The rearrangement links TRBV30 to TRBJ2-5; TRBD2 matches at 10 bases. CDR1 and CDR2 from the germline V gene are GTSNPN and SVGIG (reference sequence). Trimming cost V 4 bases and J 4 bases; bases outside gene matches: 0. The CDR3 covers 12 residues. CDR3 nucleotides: TGTGCCTGGACTAGCGGGGGAGAGACCCAGTACTTC. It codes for CAWTSGGETQYF.

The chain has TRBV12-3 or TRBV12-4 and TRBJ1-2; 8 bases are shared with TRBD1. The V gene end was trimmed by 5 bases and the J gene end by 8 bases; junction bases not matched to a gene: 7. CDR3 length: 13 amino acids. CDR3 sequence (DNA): TGTGCCAGCAGTCTAGACAGGGGTGGGGGCTACACCTTC. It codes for CASSLDRGGGYTF.

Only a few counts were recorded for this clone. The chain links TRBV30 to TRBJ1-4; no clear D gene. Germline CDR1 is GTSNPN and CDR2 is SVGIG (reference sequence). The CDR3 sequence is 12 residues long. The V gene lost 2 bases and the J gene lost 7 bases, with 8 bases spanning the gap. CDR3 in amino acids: CAWSPRGEKLFF. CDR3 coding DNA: TGTGCCTGGAGTCCGCGAGGTGAAAAACTGTTTTTT. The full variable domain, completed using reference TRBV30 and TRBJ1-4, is SQTIHQWPATLVQPVGSPLSLECTVEGTSNPNLYWYRQAAGRGLQLLFYSVGIGQISSEVPQNLSASRPQDRQFILSSKKLLLSDSGFYLCAWSPRGEKLFFGSGTQLSVL.

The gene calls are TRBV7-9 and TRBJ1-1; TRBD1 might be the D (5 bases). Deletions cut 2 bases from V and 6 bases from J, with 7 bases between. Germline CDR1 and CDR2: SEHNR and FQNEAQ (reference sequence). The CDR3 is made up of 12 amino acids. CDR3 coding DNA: TGTGCCAGCAGCTTACCCAGGGCTGAAGCTTTCTTT. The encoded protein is CASSLPRAEAFF.

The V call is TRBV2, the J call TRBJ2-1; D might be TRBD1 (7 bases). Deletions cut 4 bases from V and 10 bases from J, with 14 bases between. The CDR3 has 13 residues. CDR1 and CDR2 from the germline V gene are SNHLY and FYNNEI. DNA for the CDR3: TGTGCCAGCAGTGTCGCAGGGGGGAGAGAGCAGTTCTTC. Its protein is CASSVAGGREQFF.

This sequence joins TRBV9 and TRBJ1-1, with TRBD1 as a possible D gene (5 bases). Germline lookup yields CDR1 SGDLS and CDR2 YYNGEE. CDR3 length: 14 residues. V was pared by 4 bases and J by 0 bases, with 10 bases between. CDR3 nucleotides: TGTGCCAGCAGCCGAGGACATATGAACACTGAAGCTTTCTTT. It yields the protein CASSRGHMNTEAFF.

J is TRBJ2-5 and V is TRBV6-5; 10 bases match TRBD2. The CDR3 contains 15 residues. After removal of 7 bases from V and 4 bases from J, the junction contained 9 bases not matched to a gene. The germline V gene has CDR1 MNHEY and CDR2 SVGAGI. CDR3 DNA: TGTGCCAGCACCCGAGCGGGGGGGCCAACAGAGACCCAGTACTTC. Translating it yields CASTRAGGPTETQYF.

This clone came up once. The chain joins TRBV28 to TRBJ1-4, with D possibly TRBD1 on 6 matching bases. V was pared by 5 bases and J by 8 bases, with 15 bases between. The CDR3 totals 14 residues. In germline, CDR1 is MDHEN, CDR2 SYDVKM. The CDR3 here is CASSPPGGQEKLFF. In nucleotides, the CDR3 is TGTGCCAGCAGTCCCCCGGGGGGGCAGGAAAAACTGTTTTTT.

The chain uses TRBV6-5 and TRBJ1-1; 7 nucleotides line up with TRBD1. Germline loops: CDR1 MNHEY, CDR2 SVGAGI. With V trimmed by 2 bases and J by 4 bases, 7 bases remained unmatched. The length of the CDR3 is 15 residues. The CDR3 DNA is TGTGCCAGCAGTTACCGACAGGGTAAAGGCACTGAAGCTTTCTTT. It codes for CASSYRQGKGTEAFF.

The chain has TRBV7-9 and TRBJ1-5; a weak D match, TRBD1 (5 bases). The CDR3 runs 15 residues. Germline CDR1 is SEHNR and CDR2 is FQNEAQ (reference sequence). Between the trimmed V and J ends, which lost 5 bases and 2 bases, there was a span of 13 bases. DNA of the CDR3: TGTGCCAGCAGCCCCCGTGGAGGGGGCAATCAGCCCCAGCATTTT. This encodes CASSPRGGGNQPQHF.

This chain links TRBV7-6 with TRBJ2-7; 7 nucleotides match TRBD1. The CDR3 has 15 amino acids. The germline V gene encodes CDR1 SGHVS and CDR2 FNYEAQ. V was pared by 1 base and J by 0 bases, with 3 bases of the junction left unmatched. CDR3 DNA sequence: TGTGCCAGCAGCTTAGGACAGGGCCGCTCCTACGAGCAGTACTTC. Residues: CASSLGQGRSYEQYF.